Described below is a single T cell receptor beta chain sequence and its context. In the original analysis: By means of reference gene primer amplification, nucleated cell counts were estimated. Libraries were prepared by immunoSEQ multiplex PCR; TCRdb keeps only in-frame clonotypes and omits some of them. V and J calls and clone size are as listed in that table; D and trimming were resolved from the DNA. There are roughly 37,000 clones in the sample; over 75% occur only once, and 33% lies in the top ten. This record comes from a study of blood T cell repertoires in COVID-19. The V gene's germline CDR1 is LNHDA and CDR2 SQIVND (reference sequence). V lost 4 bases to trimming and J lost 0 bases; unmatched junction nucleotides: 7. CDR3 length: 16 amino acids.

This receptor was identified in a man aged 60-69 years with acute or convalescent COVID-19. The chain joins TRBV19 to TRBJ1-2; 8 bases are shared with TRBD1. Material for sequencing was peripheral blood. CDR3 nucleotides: TGTGCCAGTAGTAGCGGACAGGGTTCGGCTAACTATGGCTACACCTTC. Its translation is CASSSGQGSANYGYTF.